Presented here are 5 T cell receptor beta chains from one specimen sequenced in a study of graft-versus-host responses after intestinal transplantation. Here immunoSEQ multiplex PCR was the method, and the copy in TCRdb shows in-frame clones only, minus some. The table shows 77,000 or so clones, with about nine tenths occurring only once. Sample: PBMCs, taken 98 days after intestinal transplantation. Receptors were obtained from a human patient who received an intestinal transplant, so some T cells may come from the graft donor.

The J gene is TRBJ2-1, the V gene TRBV5-8; TRBD1 matches 8 bases. This CDR3 spans 15 amino acids. Germline-derived CDR1 and CDR2 are SGHTS and YDEGEE. After removal of 2 bases from V and 8 bases from J, the junction contained 9 bases not matched to a gene. The chain's CDR3 is CASSFRDRGVDEQFF. The CDR3 DNA is TGTGCCAGCAGCTTCAGAGACAGGGGTGTGGATGAGCAGTTCTTC. The full variable domain, completed using reference TRBV5-8 and TRBJ2-1, is EAGVTQSPTHLIKTRGQQATLRCSPISGHTSVYWYQQALGLGLQFLLWYDEGEERNRGNFPPRFSGRQFPNYSSELNVNALELEDSALYLCASSFRDRGVDEQFFGPGTRLTVL.

The J gene is TRBJ2-5, the V gene TRBV7-9; D is undetermined. The germline CDR1 and CDR2 sequences are SEHNR and FQNEAQ (reference sequence). CDR3 length: 15 residues. The V end lost 0 bases, the J end lost 0 bases, and 8 bases lay between the germline ends. The CDR3: CASSLALGYQETQYF. DNA of the CDR3: TGTGCCAGCAGCTTAGCCCTAGGGTACCAAGAGACCCAGTACTTC.

The chain is built from TRBV5-1 and TRBJ1-3; D unresolved. The length of the CDR3 is 16 residues. CDR1 is SGHRS, CDR2 YFSETQ, per germline. V lost 0 bases and J 0 bases, leaving 10 bases between the germline ends. The CDR3 is CASSLELLPSGNTIYF. CDR3 DNA: TGCGCCAGCAGCTTGGAATTGCTACCCTCTGGAAACACCATATATTTT.

The chain recombines TRBV9 with TRBJ2-2; 9 positions agree with TRBD2. V was clipped by 4 bases and J by 7 bases; unmatched bases: 8. This CDR3 has 15 amino acids. Germline loops: CDR1 SGDLS, CDR2 YYNGEE. The CDR3 region is CASSPSGVLVGELFF. The CDR3 nucleotides read TGTGCCAGCAGCCCTAGCGGGGTCCTGGTCGGGGAGCTGTTTTTT.

The chain couples TRBV5-1 to TRBJ2-7; 8 bases align to TRBD1. The trim removed 5 bases at V and 2 bases at J, leaving 9 bases unmatched. Germline V gene lookup returns CDR1 SGHRS and CDR2 YFSETQ. CDR3 length: 15 residues. The CDR3 nucleotides read TGCGCCAGCAGGGAAGCCGGACAGGGAGCCTACGAGCAGTACTTC. This gives the protein CASREAGQGAYEQYF.